This is a list of T cell receptor beta chains from one sample in a study of CD8+ T cells in alopecia areata. Assay: immunoSEQ multiplex PCR; the TCRdb copy retains only in-frame clones and omits some. The sample lists 200,000 to 250,000 clones, roughly two fifths occurring once. The sequences come from CD4+ T cells sorted from blood, collected at approximately week 34, from a patient treated with tofacitinib. The receptors originated from a human donor with alopecia areata. CDR3s leave out the opening cysteine and the closing phenylalanine or tryptophan. The order of the fields is J gene, V gene, CDR3 protein.

TRBJ1-2	TRBV6-1	ASQQGRAYGYT
TRBJ2-3	TRBV5-1	ASSLALAGDLRTDTQY
TRBJ2-5	TRBV20-1	SYITGETQY
TRBJ1-6	TRBV6-6	ASRLTGRNSPLH
TRBJ1-1	TRBV5-4	ASSSDTEAF
TRBJ1-1	TRBV6-5	ASSYSKNRLNTEAF
TRBJ2-6	TRBV2	ASSDRSSGANVLT
TRBJ2-1	TRBV4-1	ASRSFGNEQF
TRBJ1-5	TRBV30	AWSVQGDQPQH
TRBJ2-3	TRBV6-6	ASSQRLAGGTDTQY
TRBJ1-2	TRBV30	ARSASGLGGGGYT
TRBJ1-1	TRBV7-2	ASSLVFEAF
TRBJ2-3	TRBV5-1	ASSWHPSTDTQY
TRBJ2-3	TRBV11-2	ASSLTGDTQY
TRBJ2-5	TRBV21-1	ASSKAQGEEETQY
TRBJ1-4	TRBV29-1	SVEGATNEKLF
TRBJ2-6	TRBV18	ASNTGSSGANVLT
TRBJ2-3	TRBV30	AWSSGRTDTQY
TRBJ2-1	TRBV4-1	ASSHLGLAGGRRGNEQF
TRBJ1-3	TRBV6-5	ASSLGVSSGNTIY
TRBJ2-5	TRBV28	ASSAIPGAGTHQETQY
TRBJ2-3	TRBV6-1	ASSEGTSWSRDTQY
TRBJ2-3	TRBV7-2	ASSLSPGLAGGHGDTQY
TRBJ1-2	TRBV7-9	ASSQEAYYGYT
TRBJ2-6	TRBV27	ASSLKGGSGANVLT
TRBJ2-1	TRBV18	ASSPQTDSYNEQF
TRBJ1-2	TRBV29-1	SVALEGALYGYT
TRBJ2-3	TRBV11-2	ASSLVGTVTDTQY
TRBJ2-6	TRBV15	ATSSPGTGSSGANVLT
TRBJ2-5	TRBV29-1	SVVIRRASQETQY
TRBJ2-6	TRBV29-1	SVQGSSGANVLT
TRBJ1-1	TRBV10-3	AIRTRNTEAF
TRBJ2-3	TRBV6-5	ASSQADTQY
TRBJ1-2	TRBV29-1	SAGQGPGYGYT
TRBJ2-7	TRBV6-5	ASSYDGTGGYEQY
TRBJ2-1	TRBV4-1	ASSQDLATHSYNEQF
-	TRBV11-2	ASSFLGARLEQY
TRBJ1-2	TRBV7-9	ASSPRNDGVYGYT
TRBJ1-2	TRBV4-1	ASSQVGTIGYT
TRBJ2-2	TRBV30	AWSHNSVNGELF
TRBJ2-5	TRBV2	ASSEGRNGETQY
TRBJ1-1	TRBV29-1	SGEGATEAF
TRBJ2-7	TRBV28	ASSLDGQPYEQY
TRBJ2-1	TRBV30	AWMGRYNEQF
TRBJ1-1	TRBV6-6	ASRHPGQPNTEAF
TRBJ1-6	TRBV5-6	ASSVAGLGTGYNSPLH
TRBJ1-6	TRBV6-5	ASSYPRPSPLH